This T cell receptor beta chain was obtained from a study of cytomegalovirus exposure and HLA in healthy donors. General study results and limits: Many donors carried some public TCRs, although rarity characterized most TCR sequences. Earlier results showed most TCR beta V segments being productive about 87% or about 30% of the time. Later work found most CMV-associated TCR beta chains apparently HLA-restricted. In most subjects, TCR beta sequences reportedly gave accurate predictions of HLA-A and HLA-B alleles.

This clone was detected only a few times. Antigen unknown. Unmatched junction bases numbered 5, after V lost 2 bases and J lost 7 bases. CDR3 length equals 15 residues. The germline CDR1 and CDR2 sequences are SGHNT and YENEEA. In the PCR, 60 Vbeta and 13 Jbeta primers were used. The method was immunoSEQ multiplex PCR; TCRdb's version includes in-frame clones alone and lacks a portion of them. The repertoire holds 70,000 or so clones, with roughly 68% as singletons. The receptor comes from a woman between 45 and 60 years old in good health and CMV-seronegative. Sample: PBMCs. V and J are TRBV11-3 and TRBJ2-2, with TRBD1 matching over 9 bases. The CDR3 sequence: CASSLNTGGGGELFF. DNA of the CDR3: TGTGCCAGCAGCTTAAACACAGGGGGCGGCGGGGAGCTGTTTTTT.